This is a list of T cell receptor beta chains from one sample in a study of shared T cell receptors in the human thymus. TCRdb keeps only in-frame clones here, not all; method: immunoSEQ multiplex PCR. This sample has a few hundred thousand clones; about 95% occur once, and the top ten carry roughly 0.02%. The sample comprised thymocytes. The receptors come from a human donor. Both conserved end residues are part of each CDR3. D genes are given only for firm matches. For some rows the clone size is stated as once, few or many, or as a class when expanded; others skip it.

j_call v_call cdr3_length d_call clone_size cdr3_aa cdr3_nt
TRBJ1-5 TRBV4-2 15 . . CASSPDGQTAQPQHF TGTGCCAGCAGCCCCGACGGGCAGACAGCCCAGCCCCAGCATTTT
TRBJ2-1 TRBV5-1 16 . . CASSFQRVSSYNEQFF TGCGCCAGCAGCTTCCAACGAGTAAGCTCCTACAATGAGCAGTTCTTC
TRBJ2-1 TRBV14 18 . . CASSQDPVSWGSYNEQFF TGTGCCAGCAGCCAAGATCCAGTTAGCTGGGGTTCCTACAATGAGCAGTTCTTC
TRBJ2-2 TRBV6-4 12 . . CASSANTGELFF TGTGCCAGCAGTGCTAACACCGGGGAGCTGTTTTTT
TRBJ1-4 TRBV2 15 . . CASREGGIRGEKLFF TGTGCCAGCAGGGAGGGGGGGATTAGAGGTGAAAAACTGTTTTTT
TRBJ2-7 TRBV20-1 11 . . CSAPVRYEQYF TGCAGTGCCCCAGTTCGCTACGAGCAGTACTTC
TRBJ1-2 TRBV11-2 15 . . CASSLDAGAARGYTF TGTGCCAGCAGCTTGGACGCCGGGGCAGCGCGCGGCTACACCTTC
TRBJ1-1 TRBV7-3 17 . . CASSLGGYGTGNTEAFF TGTGCCAGCAGCTTAGGCGGTTACGGGACGGGGAACACTGAAGCTTTCTTT
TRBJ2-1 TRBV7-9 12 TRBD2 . CASNSGRNEQFF TGTGCCAGCAATAGCGGGAGGAATGAGCAGTTCTTC
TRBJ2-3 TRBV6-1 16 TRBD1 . CASSESFGTATDTQYF TGTGCCAGCAGTGAAAGTTTCGGGACAGCAACAGATACGCAGTATTTT
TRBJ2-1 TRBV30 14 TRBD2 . CAWVQLAGENEQFF TGTGCCTGGGTCCAGCTAGCGGGAGAGAATGAGCAGTTCTTC
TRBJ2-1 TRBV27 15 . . CASSPQGTYNLGQFF TGTGCCAGCAGTCCACAGGGTACCTACAATTTAGGGCAGTTCTTC
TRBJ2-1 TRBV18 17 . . CASSPPLEPHTYNEQFF TGTGCCAGCTCACCACCGCTAGAGCCCCATACCTACAATGAGCAGTTCTTC
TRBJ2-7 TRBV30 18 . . CAWALGILRAPRAHEQYF TGTGCCTGGGCCCTCGGCATCCTCCGGGCCCCGCGTGCCCACGAGCAGTACTTC
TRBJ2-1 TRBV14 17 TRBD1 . CASSQPPDRGAYNEQFF TGTGCCAGCAGCCAACCTCCGGACAGGGGTGCCTACAATGAGCAGTTCTTC
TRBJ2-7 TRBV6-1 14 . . CAAPLARLPYEQYF TGTGCCGCACCTCTAGCGCGTCTCCCCTACGAGCAGTACTTC
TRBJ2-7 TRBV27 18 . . CASRTYPGHQDPSYEQYF TGTGCCAGCAGAACTTACCCAGGACACCAAGATCCCTCCTACGAGCAGTACTTC
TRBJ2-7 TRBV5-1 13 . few CASSLAGSYEQYF TGCGCCAGCAGCTTAGCCGGGTCCTACGAGCAGTACTTC
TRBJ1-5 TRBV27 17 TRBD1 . CASSTGQGGGGNQPQHF TGTGCCAGCAGTACCGGACAGGGGGGCGGGGGCAATCAGCCCCAGCATTTT
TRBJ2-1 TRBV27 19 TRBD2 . CASRGRGSGRPSSYNEQFF TGTGCCAGCAGGGGTCGGGGTAGCGGGAGGCCGAGCTCCTACAATGAGCAGTTCTTC
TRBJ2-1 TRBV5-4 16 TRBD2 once CASSLSLAGVNNEQFF TGTGCCAGCAGCTTGTCACTAGCGGGAGTCAACAATGAGCAGTTCTTC
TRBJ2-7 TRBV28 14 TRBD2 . CASSLSGRGYEQYF TGTGCCAGCAGTTTGAGCGGGAGAGGCTACGAGCAGTACTTC
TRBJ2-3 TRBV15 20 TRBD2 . CATSTPSLAGGTHSTDTQYF TGTGCCACCAGCACACCAAGCCTAGCGGGAGGGACTCATAGCACAGATACGCAGTATTTT
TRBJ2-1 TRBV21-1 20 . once CASSVGASGRNPPVENEQFF TGTGCCAGCAGCGTAGGGGCTAGCGGGAGAAACCCGCCTGTAGAAAATGAGCAGTTCTTC
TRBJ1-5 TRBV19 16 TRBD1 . CASNGGGWTVYQPQHF TGTGCCAGTAACGGAGGGGGCTGGACGGTTTATCAGCCCCAGCATTTT
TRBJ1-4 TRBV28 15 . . CASRAAVNPFEKLFF TGTGCCAGCAGAGCCGCGGTGAATCCCTTTGAAAAACTGTTTTTT
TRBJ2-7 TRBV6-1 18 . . CASSEAGRVWVEVVEQYF TGTGCCAGCAGTGAAGCCGGACGGGTTTGGGTTGAGGTAGTCGAGCAGTACTTC
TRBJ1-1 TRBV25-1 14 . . CASSEEAGDTEAFF TGTGCCAGCAGTGAAGAGGCAGGGGACACTGAAGCTTTCTTT
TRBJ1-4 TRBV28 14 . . CASSPRGSGEKLFF TGTGCCAGCAGCCCCAGGGGAAGCGGTGAAAAACTGTTTTTT
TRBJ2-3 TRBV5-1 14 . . CASSSSQGTDTQYF TGCGCCAGCAGCTCGTCTCAGGGCACAGATACGCAGTATTTT
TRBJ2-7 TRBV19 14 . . CASSIGDGSYEQYF TGTGCCAGTAGTATAGGGGACGGCTCCTACGAGCAGTACTTC
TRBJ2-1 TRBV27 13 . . CASSPLGSNEQFF TGTGCCAGCAGTCCCCTCGGTTCAAATGAGCAGTTCTTC
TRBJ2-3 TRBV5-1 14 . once CASSLGKSPDTQYF TGCGCCAGCAGCTTGGGGAAATCCCCAGATACGCAGTATTTT
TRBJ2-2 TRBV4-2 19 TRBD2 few CASSRPGLAGGVHTGELFF TGTGCCAGCAGCCGGCCGGGACTAGCGGGAGGCGTGCACACCGGGGAGCTGTTTTTT
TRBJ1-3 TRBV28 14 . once CASSLEGSGNTIYF TGTGCCAGCAGTTTAGAGGGTTCAGGAAACACCATATATTTT
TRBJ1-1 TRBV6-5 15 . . CASSYPDRLAPGAFF TGTGCCAGCAGTTACCCAGATAGACTAGCCCCGGGGGCTTTCTTT
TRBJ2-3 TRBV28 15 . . CASTTEGAGTDTQYF TGTGCCAGCACTACTGAAGGGGCAGGCACAGATACGCAGTATTTT
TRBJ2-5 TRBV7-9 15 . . CASSLDRRTQETQYF TGTGCCAGCAGCTTAGACCGGCGGACACAAGAGACCCAGTACTTC
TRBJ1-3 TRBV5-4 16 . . CASSFSGWWSGSTIYF TGTGCCAGCAGCTTCTCGGGGTGGTGGTCTGGAAGCACCATATATTTT
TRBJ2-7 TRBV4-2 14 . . CASSQELWSYEQYF TGTGCCAGCAGCCAAGAACTCTGGTCCTACGAGCAGTACTTC
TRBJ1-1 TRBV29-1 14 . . CSVLLLTLNTEAFF TGCAGCGTTTTACTACTGACACTGAACACTGAAGCTTTCTTT